This paragraph covers one T cell receptor (beta chain) sequence. Its antigen is unidentified. The study separated CD4+ cells into CD45RA+ naive and CD45RA-negative memory subsets. Repertoires were generated with immunoSEQ multiplex PCR, while TCRdb's copy carries only in-frame clones and drops some. The table records a few million clones, under 95% of them present only once. This sample was included in a study of shared clonotypes between healthy human individuals. Background on the study: Each donor contributed plates that comprised three CD4 naive, three CD4 memory, two CD8 naive and one CD8 memory.

This CDR3 has 16 amino acids. With 0 bases removed from V and 5 bases from J, the gap between germline ends came to 17 bases. Looked up from germline, CDR1 is SGHRS and CDR2 is YFSETQ. Study outcomes and limitations: Estimated richness values were generally larger in naive subsets than in memory subsets.

The TCR was taken from a man between 18 and 29 years old in good health. Some clones in this sample may be carry-over from other donors' samples. The J gene is TRBJ1-2, the V gene TRBV5-1; no definite D call. The sequenced sample was naive CD4+ T cells from PBMCs. Subset defined: CD45RA+ positively selected. The CDR3 is CASSLVPARSSYGYTF. The CDR3 bases are TGCGCCAGCAGCTTGGTCCCGGCGCGGAGTTCTTATGGCTACACCTTC.